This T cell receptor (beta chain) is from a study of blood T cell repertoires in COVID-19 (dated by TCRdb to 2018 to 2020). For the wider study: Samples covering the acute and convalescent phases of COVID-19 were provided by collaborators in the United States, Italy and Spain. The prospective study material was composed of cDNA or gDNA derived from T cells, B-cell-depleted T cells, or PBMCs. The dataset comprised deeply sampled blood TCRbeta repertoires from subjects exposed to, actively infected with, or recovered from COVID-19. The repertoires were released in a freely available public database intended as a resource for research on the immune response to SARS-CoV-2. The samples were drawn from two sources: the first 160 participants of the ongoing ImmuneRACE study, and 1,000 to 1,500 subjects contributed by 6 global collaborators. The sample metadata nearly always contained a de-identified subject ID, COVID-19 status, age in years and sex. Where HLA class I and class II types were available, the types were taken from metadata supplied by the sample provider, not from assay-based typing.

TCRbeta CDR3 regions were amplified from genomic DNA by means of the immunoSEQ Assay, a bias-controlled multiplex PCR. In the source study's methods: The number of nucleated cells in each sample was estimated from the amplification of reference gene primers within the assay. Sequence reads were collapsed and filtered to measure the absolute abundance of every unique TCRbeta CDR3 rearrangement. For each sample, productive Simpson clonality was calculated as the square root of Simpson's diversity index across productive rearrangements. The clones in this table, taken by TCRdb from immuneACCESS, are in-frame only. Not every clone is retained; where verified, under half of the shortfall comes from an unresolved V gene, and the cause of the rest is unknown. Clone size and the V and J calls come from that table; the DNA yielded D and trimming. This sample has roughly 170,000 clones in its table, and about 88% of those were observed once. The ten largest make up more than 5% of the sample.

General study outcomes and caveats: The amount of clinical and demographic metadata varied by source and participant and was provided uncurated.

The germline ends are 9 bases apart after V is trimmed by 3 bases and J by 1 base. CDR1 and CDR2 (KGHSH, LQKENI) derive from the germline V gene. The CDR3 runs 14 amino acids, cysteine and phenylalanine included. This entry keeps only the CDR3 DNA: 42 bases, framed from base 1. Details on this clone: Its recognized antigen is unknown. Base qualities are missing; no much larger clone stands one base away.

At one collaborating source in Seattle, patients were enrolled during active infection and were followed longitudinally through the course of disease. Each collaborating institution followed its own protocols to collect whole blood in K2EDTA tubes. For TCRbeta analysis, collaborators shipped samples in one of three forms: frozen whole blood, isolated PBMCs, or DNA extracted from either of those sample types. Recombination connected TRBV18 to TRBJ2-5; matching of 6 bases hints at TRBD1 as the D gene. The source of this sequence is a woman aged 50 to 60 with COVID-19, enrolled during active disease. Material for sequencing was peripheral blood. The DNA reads TGTGCCAGCTCACCCGGGACAACCCAAGAGACCCAGTACTTC. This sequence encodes CASSPGTTQETQYF.